The table lists the clone carrying this T cell receptor (beta chain) with a count of one. The RNA input was about 0.5 to 1 ug, and it was reverse transcribed with random hexamers. TCRdb itself ran the immunoSEQ multiplex PCR reads through MiXCR, one entry per CDR3 protein. Found here are 400,000 or so distinct CDR3 sequences, 75% to 90% of them singletons; the top ten hold about 0.1%. These data belong to a study of CD8 T cells in Susac syndrome. From blood CD8+ and CD4+ T cells, the TCR beta chain was sequenced. Negative isolation was applied to CD8+ and CD4+ T cells, and FACS enrichment was applied to TEMRA cells. The V gene's germline CDR1 is MDHEN and CDR2 SYDVKM. The CDR3 is made up of 13 amino acids. Trimming took 8 bases from V and 0 from J, leaving 7 bases between them.

The sequence derives from a human donor with multiple sclerosis. This rearrangement joins TRBV28 to TRBJ1-4, with a weak D call TRBD1 (5 bases). Sequencing was performed on CD8+ T cells from PBMCs. The CDR3 is CASGGATNEKLFF. The CDR3 DNA sequence: TGTGCCAGCGGGGGTGCAACTAATGAAAAACTGTTTTTT.